The 27 T cell receptor beta chains in this list originate from one sample, sequenced in a study of T-cell memory formation after mild COVID-19. TCRdb re-analysed the 5' RACE reads in MiXCR, keeping a single row per CDR3 protein. The table has 350,000 or so distinct CDR3 sequences, under 25% seen once. The specimen sequenced was PBMCs or a T cell subset sorted from them (not recorded which). The receptors come from an adult woman who had mild COVID-19 (a few samples of this study predate the infection). Cell type and time point are not known.

This clonotype was found a few times. The chain combines TRBV27 with TRBJ2-1, with D perhaps TRBD2 (6 bases). Per germline, CDR1 MNHEY and CDR2 SMNVEV (reference sequence). The CDR3 is 12 residues long. Trimming stripped 5 bases from V and 10 bases from J, with 12 bases between. As DNA, the CDR3 is TGTGCCAGCAGTGGCTCGGGACTCGAGCAGTTCTTC. This translates into CASSGSGLEQFF.

This clonotype was detected a few times. The chain has TRBV7-2 and TRBJ1-1; perhaps TRBD1 as D (6 bases). The CDR3 extends over 15 amino acids. Germline lookup yields CDR1 SGHTA and CDR2 FQGNSA. With 2 bases removed from V and 0 bases from J, the gap between germline ends came to 10 bases. In DNA form, the CDR3 reads TGTGCCAGCAGCTTACTGGGGGCCCTGAACACTGAAGCTTTCTTT. Its translation is CASSLLGALNTEAFF.

J is TRBJ2-1 and V is TRBV11-2; D unclear. The V and J ends lost 6 bases and 0 bases respectively, with 18 bases between them. CDR3 size: 17 residues. Germline V gene data show CDR1 as SGHAT and CDR2 as FQNNGV. The CDR3 protein is CASSQEPALSSYNEQFF. The CDR3 bases are TGTGCCAGCAGTCAAGAACCCGCCCTTAGCTCCTACAATGAGCAGTTCTTC. The full variable domain, completed using reference TRBV11-2 and TRBJ2-1, is EAGVAQSPRYKIIEKRQSVAFWCNPISGHATLYWYQQILGQGPKLLIQFQNNGVVDDSQLPKDRFSAERLKGVDSTLKIQPAKLEDSAVYLCASSQEPALSSYNEQFFGPGTRLTVL.

This clonotype was picked up a small number of times. The chain joins TRBV27 to TRBJ1-1; no clear D gene. The CDR3 totals 14 residues. V lost 5 bases to trimming and J lost 2 bases, with 12 bases between them. The germline CDR1 and CDR2 sequences are MNHEY and SMNVEV (reference sequence). The CDR3 coding sequence is TGTGCCAGCAGTCCGTACTACGAAAACACTGAAGCTTTCTTT. It codes for CASSPYYENTEAFF.

The rearrangement uses TRBV12-3 or TRBV12-4 and TRBJ2-1, with 12 nucleotides matching TRBD2. The CDR3 is made up of 12 amino acids. J gave up 15 bases and V 4 bases, and 4 bases lay outside the gene matches. Here the CDR3 reads CASSSGLAGPFF. The DNA of the CDR3 is TGTGCCAGCAGTTCTGGACTAGCGGGGCCGTTCTTC.

The chain is built from TRBV4-1 and TRBJ2-5, with TRBD2 matching 13 bases. Germline CDR1 MGHRA, CDR2 YSYEKL. The V and J ends lost 2 bases and 3 bases, in that order; junction bases with no gene match: 12. The CDR3 is 19 amino acids. The CDR3 DNA reads TGCGCCAGCAGCCAACCACTAGCGGGGGGGCCTGGGGCAAAAGAGACCCAGTACTTC. Translating it yields CASSQPLAGGPGAKETQYF.

This chain connects TRBV7-9 to TRBJ2-7; 8 bases match TRBD2. The CDR3 contains 16 residues. Germline CDR1 is SEHNR and CDR2 is FQNEAQ (reference sequence). J gave up 5 bases and V 1 base, and 10 bases lay outside the gene matches. The CDR3 coding sequence is TGTGCCAGCAGCTTAGAGTCGGGGGGGATACCTAACGAGCAGTACTTC. It specifies CASSLESGGIPNEQYF. Full variable domain (outside the CDR3, taken from reference TRBV7-9 and TRBJ2-7): DTGVSQNPRHKITKRGQNVTFRCDPISEHNRLYWYRQTLGQGPEFLTYFQNEAQLEKSRLLSDRFSAERPKGSFSTLEIQRTEQGDSAMYLCASSLESGGIPNEQYFGPGTRLTVT.

The rearrangement joins TRBV2 to TRBJ2-1; no firm D call. The V gene lost 7 bases and the J gene lost 8 bases, with 9 bases spanning the gap. In germline, CDR1 is SNHLY, CDR2 FYNNEI. The length of the CDR3 is 11 residues. The CDR3 sequence is CASILIHEQFF. DNA of the CDR3: TGTGCCAGCATCTTGATACATGAGCAGTTCTTC.

This clonotype showed up just a few times. V gene TRBV6-5 combines with J gene TRBJ2-5; no firm D call. With 6 bases removed from V and 1 base from J, the gap between germline ends came to 12 bases. Germline V lookup: CDR1 MNHEY, CDR2 SVGAGI. CDR3 size: 14 residues. CDR3 region: CASSPRRTQETQYF. CDR3 DNA: TGTGCCAGCAGCCCCCGCAGAACCCAAGAGACCCAGTACTTC.

This clonotype showed up just a few times. The chain couples TRBV14 to TRBJ2-1, with TRBD2 identical over 12 bases. The ends lost 4 bases at V and 7 bases at J; junction bases unmatched: 14. The germline gives CDR1 SGHDN, CDR2 FVKESK. The CDR3 consists of 18 residues. CDR3 amino acids: CASSLTSTGLAGRNEQFF. CDR3 DNA: TGTGCCAGCAGCCTCACATCTACCGGACTAGCGGGAAGGAATGAGCAGTTCTTC.

There are a few counts of this clonotype. V and J are TRBV6-2 or TRBV6-3 and TRBJ2-1, with D perhaps matching TRBD2 (6 bases). The germline V and J ends were trimmed by 4 bases and 7 bases, with 11 bases remaining between them. There are 13 residues in the CDR3. Germline CDR1 reads MNHEY; CDR2 reads SVGEGT. CDR3 sequence (DNA): TGTGCCAGCAGTTCGGGAGTGGGGAATGAGCAGTTCTTC. Its protein is CASSSGVGNEQFF.

This clonotype was recorded a few times. For the CDR3, the DNA is TGTGCCAGCAGTTACTCGTCGACCGCATCTTTCACCTTC. Translated, it gives CASSYSSTASFTF. The rearrangement links TRBV6-2 or TRBV6-3 to TRBJ1-2; the D is unclear. The CDR3 extends over 13 amino acids. The germline V gene encodes CDR1 MNHEY and CDR2 SVGEGT. The V gene lost 0 bases and the J gene lost 13 bases, with 15 bases spanning the gap.

This clonotype was recorded many times. The genes are TRBV5-6 and TRBJ2-7; a weak D match, TRBD1 (6 bases). The CDR3 contains 14 residues. The germline CDR1 and CDR2 sequences are SGHDT and YYEEEE. The ends were cut back, 5 bases at V and 6 bases at J, with 18 bases in the middle. As DNA, the CDR3 is TGTGCCAGCAGTGGGTTAACAGGGTCGGTCGAGCAGTACTTC. As protein: CASSGLTGSVEQYF.

V gene TRBV12-3 or TRBV12-4 combines with J gene TRBJ2-3; TRBD2 agrees at 7 bases. The CDR3 runs 17 residues. The J segment lost 2 bases and the V segment lost 2 bases, leaving 10 bases of the junction unmatched. Here the CDR3 DNA reads TGTGCCAGCAGTTTAAAGGTGCGGGAGATGGACACAGATACGCAGTATTTT. Encoded protein: CASSLKVREMDTDTQYF.

The chain links TRBV7-6 to TRBJ2-7, with a possible D match to TRBD2 (6 bases). Trimming cost V 8 bases and J 3 bases, with 14 bases left between them. The CDR3 contains 13 residues. Germline V gene lookup returns CDR1 SGHVS and CDR2 FNYEAQ. CDR3 nucleotide sequence: TGTGCCAGCGGAGCGGGCGCCGGCTACGAGCAGTACTTC. It codes for CASGAGAGYEQYF.

The chain joins TRBV12-3 or TRBV12-4 to TRBJ1-2, with 12 bases lining up with TRBD1. The CDR3 length is 18 residues. The V and J ends lost 7 bases and 0 bases, in that order; junction bases with no gene match: 12. CDR3 region: CASTKHRDRGRSNYGYTF. The CDR3 region has the DNA TGTGCCAGCACCAAGCACCGGGACAGGGGGCGATCTAACTATGGCTACACCTTC.

In its sample, this clonotype was seen a few times. The chain joins TRBV24-1 to TRBJ2-3; D is possibly TRBD1 or TRBD2 (5 bases each). The germline CDR1 and CDR2 sequences are KGHDR and SFDVKD. The CDR3 spans 13 residues. V lost 10 bases, J lost 4 bases, and 14 bases lay in between. CDR3: CATSGTQADTQYF. For the CDR3, the DNA is TGTGCCACGTCCGGGACCCAGGCAGATACGCAGTATTTT.

This chain links TRBV7-9 with TRBJ2-3, with D possibly TRBD2 on 6 matching bases. The ends were cut back, 3 bases at V and 2 bases at J, with 12 bases in the middle. CDR3 length equals 15 residues. Germline V lookup: CDR1 SEHNR, CDR2 FQNEAQ (reference sequence). CDR3 nucleotides: TGTGCCAGCAGCTTGCGGGATCTGGCCACAGATACGCAGTATTTT. This codes for CASSLRDLATDTQYF.

This clonotype was seen a few times. V is TRBV5-1 and J is TRBJ1-1; maybe TRBD1 (5 bases). This CDR3 region has 12 residues. Germline CDR1 SGHRS, CDR2 YFSETQ. V was trimmed by 3 bases and J by 4 bases, leaving 7 bases between them. CDR3: CASSWGSTEAFF. The CDR3 DNA follows: TGCGCCAGCAGCTGGGGGTCCACTGAAGCTTTCTTT.

The chain employs TRBV6-2 or TRBV6-3 and TRBJ2-7, with TRBD1 identical over 9 bases. J gave up 5 bases and V 8 bases, and 10 bases lay outside the gene matches. The CDR3 sequence is 14 residues long. The germline CDR1 and CDR2 sequences are MNHEY and SVGEGT. CDR3 DNA: TGTGCCAGCGCCGTAGGGACAGGGATGAACGAGCAGTACTTC. This gives the protein CASAVGTGMNEQYF.

This clonotype has ten or more counts. This chain links TRBV29-1 with TRBJ2-1, with 7 bases lining up with TRBD1. This CDR3 is built from 14 residues. The V and J ends lost 6 bases and 1 base, in that order; junction bases with no gene match: 6. Germline CDR1 and CDR2: SQVTM and ANQGSEA. CDR3 in DNA: TGCAGCGTGGATGACAGGGCTTCCTACAATGAGCAGTTCTTC. This gives the protein CSVDDRASYNEQFF.

In this sample, this clonotype turned up a few times. CDR3 sequence reads: CATSRETTGWNEQFF. CDR3 in DNA: TGTGCCACCAGCAGAGAGACGACAGGGTGGAATGAGCAGTTCTTC. V is TRBV15 and J is TRBJ2-1; TRBD1 aligns across 7 bases. J lost 7 bases, V lost 0 bases, and 6 bases had no gene match. The CDR3 runs 15 residues. CDR1 is LNHNV and CDR2 is YYDKDF in the germline V gene (reference sequence).

The chain carries TRBV6-1 and TRBJ1-2; unclear D gene. Looked up from germline, CDR1 is MNHNS and CDR2 is SASEGT. The germline V and J ends were trimmed by 0 bases and 4 bases, with 12 bases remaining between them. This CDR3 is 15 amino acids long. CDR3 sequence (DNA): TGTGCCAGCAGTGAAGCAGGGATGTTGTTCTATGGCTACACCTTC. Amino acid sequence: CASSEAGMLFYGYTF.

The chain links TRBV7-2 to TRBJ2-6; D is undetermined. This CDR3 has 18 amino acids. V was shortened by 2 bases and J by 0 bases, with 14 bases between the two germline ends. The germline V gene has CDR1 SGHTA and CDR2 FQGNSA. CDR3 sequence (DNA): TGTGCCAGCAGCTTAAGGGCGCAGCTAAGCTCTGGGGCCAACGTCCTGACTTTC. It codes for CASSLRAQLSSGANVLTF.

V is TRBV28 and J is TRBJ1-1; D unresolved. This CDR3 is 13 amino acids long. From germline, CDR1 is MDHEN and CDR2 SYDVKM. With 7 bases removed from V and 4 bases from J, the gap between germline ends came to 13 bases. CDR3 coding DNA: TGTGCCAGCATAGGCAGCATGGGCACTGAAGCTTTCTTT. Its protein is CASIGSMGTEAFF.

The chain carries TRBV20-1 and TRBJ2-7; a weak D match, TRBD1 (6 bases). Germline assignment: CDR1 DFQATT and CDR2 SNEGSKA (reference sequence). V was trimmed by 2 bases and J by 1 base, leaving 9 bases between them. This CDR3 is built from 13 residues. CDR3 residues: CSARRQGSYEQYF. The CDR3 nucleotides are TGCAGTGCTAGACGGCAGGGGTCCTACGAGCAGTACTTC.

The table lists this clonotype with a few counts. The rearrangement links TRBV7-2 to TRBJ1-1; a weak D match, TRBD1 (6 bases). Per germline, CDR1 SGHTA and CDR2 FQGNSA. CDR3 length: 13 amino acids. Deletions cut 3 bases from V and 10 bases from J, with 15 bases between. The CDR3 spells CASSFYASGAAFF. CDR3 nucleotide sequence: TGTGCCAGCAGCTTCTACGCATCAGGGGCAGCTTTCTTT.